Described below is a single T cell receptor (beta chain) sequence and its context. The antigen is unknown. Data came from immunoSEQ multiplex PCR; TCRdb stores just in-frame clones and leaves some out. The sample lists about 200,000 clones, around 86% occurring once. The donors were part of the validation cohort, which consisted of roughly 120 subjects and was separate from the first cohort of 666 subjects. This record comes from a study of cytomegalovirus exposure and HLA in healthy donors. In the study overall: Later, an analysis reported that the approximately 120 validation repertoires had used the same platform as the approximately 600 first-cohort repertoires.

Study-wide points: According to a later analysis, TCR clusters from the first cohort tended to co-occur in the 90 to 150 validation repertoires. The listing of roughly 160 TCR beta chains classed them as cytomegalovirus-associated.

Germline V gene sequence: CDR1 SQVTM, CDR2 ANQGSEA. There are 12 residues in the CDR3. Trimming shortened V by 1 base and J by 2 bases, and 6 bases separated the two germline ends. Sequencing was carried out using PBMCs. The V gene is TRBV29-1, the J gene TRBJ2-7; no clear D. The TCR was taken from a young woman in good health and CMV-seropositive. CDR3 sequence: CSVEVPTYEQYF. The DNA for the CDR3 is TGCAGCGTTGAAGTTCCAACCTACGAGCAGTACTTC.